The TCR beta chain described here comes from a study of siplizumab effects on memory and regulatory T cells. As for this clone: Its antigen is still unknown.

Per sample, some 10^5 TCR templates were assayed. Produced via immunoSEQ multiplex PCR; TCRdb's table is partial and in-frame only. The sample has some 52,000 clones; roughly 97% are singletons. The junction had 7 bases not matched to a gene; V was cut back by 5 bases and J by 2 bases. This CDR3 comprises 15 residues. The V gene's germline CDR1 is KGHSH and CDR2 LQKENI. Donor pairs, a few in total, had unstimulated naive, memory, effector memory and TEMRA subsets sequenced. Study-wide findings and caveats: Naive T cells were seemingly more diverse than memory cells, and major contributions to the alloresponse seemed to be made by them. Siplizumab produced a significant reduction in alloreactive sequences that were traceable to unstimulated CD4+ memory cells.

Sequenced: naive CD4+ T cells sorted from blood. The chain has TRBV18 and TRBJ2-5, with 8 bases matching TRBD1. The origin of this receptor is a human donor in good health. The CDR3 sequence: CASSYFQGAQETQYF. CDR3 nucleotides: TGTGCCAGCTCATATTTTCAGGGGGCACAAGAGACCCAGTACTTC.